The 9 T cell receptor beta chains given below trace back to one sample, sequenced in a study of blood T cell repertoires in COVID-19. Some clones are missing from TCRdb's copy, which holds only in-frame ones; the method was immunoSEQ multiplex PCR. This table has around 130,000 clones, approximately 85% appearing once. Source material: peripheral blood. The receptor source for this set is a human donor in a cohort sampled during active COVID-19.

There are a few counts of this clone. The junction shows a germline mismatch at one end, possibly a read error. The genes are TRBV11-2 and TRBJ2-4; 7 positions agree with TRBD1. The CDR3 consists of 14 residues. The germline V gene has CDR1 SGHAT and CDR2 FQNNGV. DNA of the CDR3: TGTGCCAGCACCTTACAGGGGGCCAAAAACATTCAGTACTTC. Translation: CASTLQGAKNIQYF.

J is TRBJ2-2 and V is TRBV5-4; the D gene is possibly TRBD2 (6 bases). Germline CDR1 reads SGHNT; CDR2 reads YYREEE (reference sequence). The CDR3 is 14 amino acids. Trimming pared 4 bases from V and 8 bases from J, leaving 15 bases between. The CDR3 bases are TGTGCCAGCAGCCCAAGGGATGGGAGGGGGGAGCTGTTTTTT. Translating gives CASSPRDGRGELFF.

The rearrangement joins TRBV9 to TRBJ2-6; 7 bases align to TRBD1. With V trimmed by 5 bases and J by 4 bases, 6 bases remained unmatched. There are 15 residues in the CDR3. Germline values: CDR1 SGDLS, CDR2 YYNGEE. The CDR3 region has the DNA TGTGCCAGCAGTCGACAGGGTACCGGGGCCAACGTCCTGACTTTC. Protein: CASSRQGTGANVLTF.

The chain has TRBV7-2 and TRBJ2-1; TRBD1 matches 9 bases. V lost 5 bases, J lost 3 bases, and 8 bases stayed unmatched. Germline CDR1 reads SGHTA; CDR2 reads FQGNSA. This CDR3 is 16 amino acids long. The CDR3, as DNA: TGTGCCAGCAGCCGCCACGCGGGACAGGGCTACAATGAGCAGTTCTTC. It codes for CASSRHAGQGYNEQFF.

This clone turned up a few times. J is TRBJ2-2 and V is TRBV6-2 or TRBV6-3, with 7 nucleotides matching TRBD1. The CDR3 runs to 15 residues. The ends lost 0 bases at V and 4 bases at J; junction bases unmatched: 2. The germline gives CDR1 MNHEY, CDR2 SVGEGT. CDR3 residues: CASSYSGGATGELFF. The CDR3, as DNA: TGTGCCAGCAGTTACTCAGGGGGCGCCACCGGGGAGCTGTTTTTT.

The chain recombines TRBV7-2 with TRBJ2-1; 8 bases map to TRBD1. This CDR3 has 15 amino acids. Germline CDR1 and CDR2: SGHTA and FQGNSA. After removal of 5 bases from V and 3 bases from J, the junction contained 6 bases not matched to a gene. CDR3 sequence: CASSLTGGSYNEQFF. The CDR3 bases are TGTGCCAGCAGCCTTACAGGGGGAAGCTACAATGAGCAGTTCTTC.

This clone was counted once. This chain connects TRBV7-9 to TRBJ2-1, with 12 bases identical to TRBD1. This CDR3 is built from 14 residues. J lost 12 bases, V lost 5 bases, and 8 bases had no gene match. Germline-derived CDR1 and CDR2 are SEHNR and FQNEAQ (reference sequence). CDR3 nucleotide sequence: TGTGCCAGCAGCCAACCGGGACAGGGGGCTTCGCAGTTCTTC. Translated, it gives CASSQPGQGASQFF.

The chain carries TRBV7-2 and TRBJ1-1; a weak D match, TRBD1 (5 bases). From germline, CDR1 is SGHTA and CDR2 FQGNSA. The CDR3 is 16 amino acids. Trimming stripped 4 bases from V and 3 bases from J, with 18 bases between. DNA of the CDR3: TGTGCCAGCAGCTACCCCAGGGTGGCCCTGGACACTGAAGCTTTCTTT. Translated, it gives CASSYPRVALDTEAFF.

The rearrangement joins TRBV18 to TRBJ1-1, with 9 bases aligning to TRBD1. The CDR3 runs 16 residues. The ends lost 5 bases at V and 1 base at J; junction bases unmatched: 8. CDR1 is KGHSH, CDR2 LQKENI, per germline. The CDR3 loop reads CASSVRDRVRNTEAFF. CDR3 DNA sequence: TGTGCCAGCTCAGTCCGGGACAGGGTAAGGAACACTGAAGCTTTCTTT.